What follows are 16 T cell receptor beta chains derived from one specimen sequenced in a study of technical replicates of blood from several donors. Measured with immunoSEQ multiplex PCR; TCRdb has only the in-frame clones, and not every one. Of 80,000 to 95,000 clones in the sample, around 96% were seen once. Source material: T cells isolated from PBMCs. The receptor set was obtained from a human donor in good health.

This chain links TRBV12-5 with TRBJ1-1, with TRBD1 matching 9 bases. The CDR3 has 12 amino acids. Germline V gene lookup returns CDR1 LGHNT and CDR2 FRNRAP. V gave up 1 base and J gave up 11 bases; unmatched junction bases: 2. CDR3 residues: CASGLDRGHAFF. DNA for the CDR3: TGTGCTAGTGGTTTGGACAGGGGGCACGCTTTCTTT.

The rearrangement uses TRBV19 and TRBJ1-5; D is unclear. Trimming stripped 3 bases from V and 5 bases from J, with 8 bases between. This CDR3 has 13 amino acids. The germline V gene has CDR1 LNHDA and CDR2 SQIVND (reference sequence). The CDR3 here is CASSMQIYQPQHF. The DNA for the CDR3 is TGTGCCAGTAGTATGCAGATATATCAGCCCCAGCATTTT.

The gene calls are TRBV19 and TRBJ1-1; perhaps TRBD1 as D (5 bases). Germline CDR1 LNHDA, CDR2 SQIVND (reference sequence). V lost 0 bases and J 12 bases, leaving 17 bases between the germline ends. The CDR3 has 14 amino acids. CDR3 in DNA: TGTGCCAGTAGTATAGATTCGGGGGTAGGTTTGTCTTTCTTT. This gives the protein CASSIDSGVGLSFF.

The rearrangement joins TRBV6-5 to TRBJ1-1; no clear D. Trimming took off 3 bases at V and 8 bases at J, with 13 bases between the two ends. Germline CDR1 is MNHEY and CDR2 is SVGAGI. This CDR3 spans 13 amino acids. The CDR3: CASSYSSGREAFF. The CDR3, as DNA: TGTGCCAGCAGTTATAGTAGTGGCAGGGAAGCTTTCTTT.

A single count supports this clone. The rearrangement links TRBV10-2 to TRBJ2-1; TRBD2 matches 8 bases. The germline gives CDR1 WSHSY, CDR2 SAAADI. This CDR3 is built from 12 residues. V was pared by 10 bases and J by 13 bases, with 12 bases of the junction left unmatched. CDR3 coding DNA: TGCGCCACCCTGGGGGCGGGAGGATATCAGTTCTTC. Translation gives CATLGAGGYQFF.

The V and J genes are TRBV27 and TRBJ1-5; D not certain. Germline V gene lookup returns CDR1 MNHEY and CDR2 SMNVEV (reference sequence). The CDR3 runs to 14 residues. The V and J ends lost 8 bases and 4 bases respectively, with 15 bases between them. In DNA form, the CDR3 reads TGTGCCAGCTCGATCGCCCGGGTAAATCAGCCCCAGCATTTT. It is translated as CASSIARVNQPQHF.

This sequence joins TRBV13 and TRBJ2-7, with a possible D match to TRBD2 (5 bases). The CDR3 contains 13 residues. V lost 1 base and J 4 bases, leaving 8 bases between the germline ends. The germline V gene encodes CDR1 PRHDT and CDR2 FYEKMQ (reference sequence). As DNA, the CDR3 is TGTGCCAGCAGCTTAGTGGGGAGTTACGAGCAGTACTTC. It specifies CASSLVGSYEQYF. The full variable domain, completed using reference TRBV13 and TRBJ2-7, is AAGVIQSPRHLIKEKRETATLKCYPIPRHDTVYWYQQGPGQDPQFLISFYEKMQSDKGSIPDRFSAQQFSDYHSELNMSSLELGDSALYFCASSLVGSYEQYFGPGTRLTVT.

This chain uses TRBV7-2 with TRBJ1-5; D not resolved. V was shortened by 1 base and J by 7 bases, with 8 bases between the two germline ends. This CDR3 is 13 amino acids long. In germline, CDR1 is SGHTA, CDR2 FQGNSA. The CDR3 nucleotides are TGTGCCAGCAGCTTAGGGGAGCGGCAGCCCCAGCATTTT. This codes for CASSLGERQPQHF.

The V and J genes are TRBV5-1 and TRBJ1-1; perhaps TRBD1 as D (6 bases). The CDR3 is 14 amino acids. From germline, CDR1 is SGHRS and CDR2 YFSETQ. The V gene lost 0 bases and the J gene lost 2 bases, with 8 bases spanning the gap. As DNA, the CDR3 is TGCGCCAGCAGCTTGGGACAGGCAAACACTGAAGCTTTCTTT. It codes for CASSLGQANTEAFF.

This chain uses TRBV5-1 with TRBJ2-3, with 15 bases identical to TRBD2. Trimming removed 4 bases from V and 6 bases from J; junction bases left unmatched: 6. Germline assignment: CDR1 SGHRS and CDR2 YFSETQ. The CDR3 runs 16 residues. The CDR3 region has the DNA TGCGCCAGCAGCCTAGGACTAGCGGGAGGGCCGGATACGCAGTATTTT. Its translation: CASSLGLAGGPDTQYF.

The genes are TRBV19 and TRBJ2-3; TRBD1 matches at 12 bases. Looked up from germline, CDR1 is LNHDA and CDR2 is SQIVND (reference sequence). This CDR3 region has 16 residues. With 2 bases clipped from V and 5 bases from J, the junction kept 5 bases outside the gene matches. The CDR3 DNA reads as TGTGCCAGTAGTATAAGGGACAGGGGGCCTGGAGATACGCAGTATTTT. Translated, it gives CASSIRDRGPGDTQYF.

The J gene is TRBJ1-5, the V gene TRBV2, with D unresolved. Trimming took 7 bases from V and 3 from J, leaving 10 bases between them. The CDR3 is made up of 13 amino acids. CDR1 is SNHLY, CDR2 FYNNEI, per germline. The CDR3 spells CASKRTNNQPQHF. CDR3 sequence (DNA): TGTGCCAGCAAAAGAACAAACAATCAGCCCCAGCATTTT.

The genes are TRBV7-3 and TRBJ2-7; TRBD1 is a possible D gene (6 bases). CDR3 length: 14 residues. Per the germline V gene, CDR1 is SGHTA and CDR2 is FQGTGA. Trimming cost V 1 base and J 2 bases, with 9 bases left between them. This CDR3 is CASSLRAGAYEQYF. The CDR3 DNA reads as TGTGCCAGCAGCTTAAGGGCAGGGGCCTACGAGCAGTACTTC.

This chain joins TRBV6-1 and TRBJ1-1; TRBD1 might be the D (6 bases). V lost 4 bases, J lost 3 bases, and 18 bases lay in between. This CDR3 spans 16 amino acids. Germline values: CDR1 MNHNS, CDR2 SASEGT. The CDR3 DNA sequence: TGTGCCAGCAGTGTTATCATTGGACAGAGTTACACTGAAGCTTTCTTT. Translated, it gives CASSVIIGQSYTEAFF.

The chain uses TRBV9 and TRBJ1-1; TRBD1 aligns across 9 bases. V lost 3 bases to trimming and J lost 10 bases; unmatched junction nucleotides: 7. Germline CDR1 SGDLS, CDR2 YYNGEE. The CDR3 runs 13 residues. The CDR3, as DNA: TGTGCCAGCAGCGCTACCGGGACAGGGACAGCTTTCTTT. This sequence encodes CASSATGTGTAFF.

The chain recombines TRBV10-3 with TRBJ2-7, with 8 nucleotides matching TRBD2. The CDR3 has 14 residues. Germline V gives CDR1 ENHRY, CDR2 SYGVKD. The trim removed 0 bases at V and 3 bases at J, leaving 1 base unmatched. Here the CDR3 DNA reads TGTGCCATCAGTGAGTCGGGACTAGGCTACGAGCAGTACTTC. Amino acids: CAISESGLGYEQYF.